A single T cell receptor (beta chain) is shown here with its context. What it binds is unknown. The sample belongs to a study of cytomegalovirus exposure and HLA in healthy donors. V lost 4 bases and J lost 6, with 25 bases in between. The CDR3 contains 17 residues. Per germline, CDR1 SGHNT and CDR2 YYREEE (reference sequence). Whole-study results and caveats: For most subjects, TCR beta sequences were reported to predict HLA-A and HLA-B alleles with accuracy.

The PCR had 60 Vbeta and 13 Jbeta primers. Authors' analysis steps: Roughly 11 million shared chains were among about 80 million unique TCR beta chains counted in a later analysis. Data came from immunoSEQ multiplex PCR; TCRdb stores just in-frame clones and leaves some out. V and J calls plus clone size are reproduced from that table; the DNA served to infer D and trimming. The data contain some 87,000 clones, 77% of them seen just once; the ten biggest clones take up about 7%. The clonotype was recovered from a man aged 45-65 years in good health and CMV-seropositive. The gene calls are TRBV5-4 and TRBJ1-1, with TRBD1 as a possible D gene (6 bases). Sequenced sample: PBMCs. CDR3 coding DNA: TGTGCCAGCAGCCCGACGGGGGGCAAGGGTCGGATGGCTGAAGCTTTCTTT. It is translated as CASSPTGGKGRMAEAFF.